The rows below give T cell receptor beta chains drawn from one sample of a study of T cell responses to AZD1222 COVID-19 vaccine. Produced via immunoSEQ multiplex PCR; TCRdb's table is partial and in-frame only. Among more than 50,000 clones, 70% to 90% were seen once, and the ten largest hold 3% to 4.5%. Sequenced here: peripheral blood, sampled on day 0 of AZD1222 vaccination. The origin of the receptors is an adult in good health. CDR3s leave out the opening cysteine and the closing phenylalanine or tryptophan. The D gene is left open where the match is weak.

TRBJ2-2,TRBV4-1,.,ASSQGASNTGELF
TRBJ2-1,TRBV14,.,ASSPTRVGEQF
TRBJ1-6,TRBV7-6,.,ASARDVGSPLH
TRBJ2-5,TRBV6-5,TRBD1,ASSRDRGGRETQY
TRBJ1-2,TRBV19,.,ASTAFGGVYGYT
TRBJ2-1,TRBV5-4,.,ASSRGGRSSYNEQF
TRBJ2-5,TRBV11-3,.,ASSSSGLETQY
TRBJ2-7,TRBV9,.,ASSVGVDSTYEQY
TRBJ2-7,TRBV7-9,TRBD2,ASSSPSVGLGYHEQY
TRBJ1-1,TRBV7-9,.,ASSLTLDTEAF
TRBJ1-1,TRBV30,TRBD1,AWGTGGGTEAF
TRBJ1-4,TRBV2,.,ASRAQPGEKLF
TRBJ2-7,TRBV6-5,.,ASSYSGAGSSYEQY
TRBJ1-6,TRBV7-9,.,ASSLSARGYSPLH
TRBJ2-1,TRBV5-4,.,ASSLDTPSYNEQF
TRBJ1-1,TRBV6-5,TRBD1,ASRPPDRGDTEAF
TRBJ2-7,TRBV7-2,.,ASSVSNPLEQY
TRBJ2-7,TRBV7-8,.,ASNWVEDGEQY
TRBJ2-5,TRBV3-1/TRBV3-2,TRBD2,ASSQGASGGFETQY
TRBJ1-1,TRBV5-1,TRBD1,ASSTGQDDWVAF
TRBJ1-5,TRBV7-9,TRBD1,ASSPGTGVNQPQH
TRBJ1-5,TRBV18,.,ASSPRRRDNQPQH
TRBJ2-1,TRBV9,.,ASSVDLAGDEF
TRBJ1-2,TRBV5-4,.,ASSLRQGGLSYGYT
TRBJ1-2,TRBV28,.,ASSPTPANYGYT
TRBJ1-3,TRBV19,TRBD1,ASSETGGRNTIY
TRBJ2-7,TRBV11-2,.,ASSPSRNKNEQY
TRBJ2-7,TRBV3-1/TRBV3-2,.,ASSQARVSEQY
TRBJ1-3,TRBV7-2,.,ASSLVASPVSGNTIY
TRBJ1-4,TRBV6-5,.,ASPRRGGNEKLF
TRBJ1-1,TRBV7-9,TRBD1,ASSLGGTVNTEAF
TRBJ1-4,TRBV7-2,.,ASSLMSSSTNEKLF